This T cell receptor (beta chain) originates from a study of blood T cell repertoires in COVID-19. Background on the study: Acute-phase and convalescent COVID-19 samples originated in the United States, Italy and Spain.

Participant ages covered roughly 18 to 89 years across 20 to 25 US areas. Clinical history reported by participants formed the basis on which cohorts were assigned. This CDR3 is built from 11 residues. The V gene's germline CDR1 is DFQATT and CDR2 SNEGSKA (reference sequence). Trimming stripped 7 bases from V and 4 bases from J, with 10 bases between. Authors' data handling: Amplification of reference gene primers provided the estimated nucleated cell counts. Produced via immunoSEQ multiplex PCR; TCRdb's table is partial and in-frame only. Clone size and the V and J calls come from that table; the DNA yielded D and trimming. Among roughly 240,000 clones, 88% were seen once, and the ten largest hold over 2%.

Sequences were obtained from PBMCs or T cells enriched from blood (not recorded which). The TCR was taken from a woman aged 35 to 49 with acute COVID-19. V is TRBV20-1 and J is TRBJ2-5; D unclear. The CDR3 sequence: CSVERGETQYF. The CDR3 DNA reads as TGCAGTGTCGAGCGCGGAGAGACCCAGTACTTC.